The 9 T cell receptor beta chains below all came from one sample that was sequenced in a study of persistence of HIV-infected CD4 T cells. For these TCRs, the target antigens are not known. Sequencing used immunoSEQ version 4 in survey mode. Sequencing was performed with immunoSEQ multiplex PCR; in TCRdb, only in-frame clones are kept and a portion is missing. Of some 30,000 clones listed, around 80% are singletons. Cells were stimulated with CMV-infected fibroblast lysates at roughly 10 ug/mL. Memory cells lacking CD40L and CD69 with high CD45RO were sorted. The sample in question was CD4+ T cells sorted from PBMCs after roughly 18-hour stimulation, obtained from a patient who received antiretroviral therapy. The receptor set was obtained from an adult woman with HIV who was CMV-seropositive.

This clone was seen a few times. The chain has TRBV6-5 and TRBJ2-2; unclear D gene. Trimming removed 0 bases at V and 1 base at J, with 9 bases between. The CDR3 runs 16 residues. CDR1 MNHEY and CDR2 SVGAGI come from the germline V gene. CDR3 sequence (DNA): TGTGCCAGCAGTTACTCGAACGGTGGGAACACCGGGGAGCTGTTTTTT. Its translation: CASSYSNGGNTGELFF.

The chain employs TRBV11-3 and TRBJ2-2, with D maybe TRBD1 (6 bases). The CDR3 sequence is 15 residues long. The germline gives CDR1 SGHNT, CDR2 YENEEA. The V gene lost 5 bases and the J gene lost 6 bases, with 16 bases spanning the gap. The CDR3 spells CASSTTTGFAGELFF. DNA of the CDR3: TGTGCCAGCAGCACGACTACAGGGTTCGCCGGGGAGCTGTTTTTT.

This sequence joins TRBV6-6 and TRBJ2-2, with D unresolved. The CDR3 has 16 residues. The V gene's germline CDR1 is MNHNY and CDR2 SVGAGI (reference sequence). Between the trimmed V and J ends, which lost 0 bases and 0 bases, there was a span of 8 bases. CDR3 in amino acids: CASSYSRRTNTGELFF. DNA for the CDR3: TGTGCCAGCAGTTACTCGCGCAGGACGAACACCGGGGAGCTGTTTTTT.

Sample share makes this clone medium-sized. Within the sample, other DNA sequences also encode this same CDR3. The chain uses TRBV25-1 and TRBJ2-3; TRBD1 matches at 8 bases. V shed 4 bases and J 4 bases; nucleotides not matched to a gene: 4. Germline CDR1 is MGHDK and CDR2 is SYGVNS. The CDR3 extends over 14 amino acids. The CDR3 loop is CASSASGGSDTQYF. In nucleotides, the CDR3 is TGTGCCAGCAGTGCTTCAGGGGGCTCAGATACGCAGTATTTT. Together with reference TRBV25-1 and TRBJ2-3, the CDR3 gives the full variable domain: EADIYQTPRYLVIGTGKKITLECSQTMGHDKMYWYQQDPGMELHLIHYSYGVNSTEKGDLSSESTVSRIRTEHFPLTLESARPSHTSQYLCASSASGGSDTQYFGPGTRLTVL.

This rearrangement joins TRBV28 to TRBJ1-5; D gene uncertain. The CDR3 has 16 residues. Germline CDR1 and CDR2: MDHEN and SYDVKM. V gave up 2 bases and J gave up 0 bases, with 11 bases separating them. CDR3 sequence reads: CASSLGVGDSNQPQHF. The CDR3 coding sequence is TGTGCCAGCAGTTTAGGAGTGGGCGATAGCAATCAGCCCCAGCATTTT.

The V gene is TRBV27, the J gene TRBJ1-2; no definite D call. Germline assignment: CDR1 MNHEY and CDR2 SMNVEV (reference sequence). There are 14 residues in the CDR3. Between the trimmed V and J ends, which lost 6 bases and 5 bases, there was a span of 16 bases. The chain's CDR3 is CASRLGLDGYGYTF. As DNA, the CDR3 is TGTGCCAGCAGGCTTGGACTGGACGGGTATGGCTACACCTTC.

CDR3 DNA: TGCGCCAGCACGAGACAGGGGAACACTGAAGCTTTCTTT. Translating it yields CASTRQGNTEAFF. V usage is TRBV5-1 and J usage is TRBJ1-1; TRBD1 agrees at 7 bases. The germline CDR1 and CDR2 sequences are SGHRS and YFSETQ. V trimming: 6 bases; J trimming: 1 base; junction bases outside the gene matches: 3. This CDR3 region has 13 residues.

The chain employs TRBV14 and TRBJ2-3; TRBD2 agrees at 14 bases. Trimming removed 0 bases from V and 5 bases from J; junction bases left unmatched: 7. The V gene's germline CDR1 is SGHDN and CDR2 FVKESK. The CDR3 consists of 18 residues. The CDR3 DNA reads TGTGCCAGCAGCCAAGACCCCGGACTAGCGGGGGGTGTAGATACGCAGTATTTT. Amino acids: CASSQDPGLAGGVDTQYF.

The rearrangement joins TRBV9 to TRBJ2-2; D might be TRBD1 (7 bases). Germline V CDR1 and CDR2: SGDLS, YYNGEE. V lost 5 bases to trimming and J lost 7 bases, with 15 bases between them. This CDR3 has 14 residues. The CDR3 bases are TGTGCCAGCAGTATGGAGGGGGCTGGCGGGGAGCTGTTTTTT. This encodes CASSMEGAGGELFF.